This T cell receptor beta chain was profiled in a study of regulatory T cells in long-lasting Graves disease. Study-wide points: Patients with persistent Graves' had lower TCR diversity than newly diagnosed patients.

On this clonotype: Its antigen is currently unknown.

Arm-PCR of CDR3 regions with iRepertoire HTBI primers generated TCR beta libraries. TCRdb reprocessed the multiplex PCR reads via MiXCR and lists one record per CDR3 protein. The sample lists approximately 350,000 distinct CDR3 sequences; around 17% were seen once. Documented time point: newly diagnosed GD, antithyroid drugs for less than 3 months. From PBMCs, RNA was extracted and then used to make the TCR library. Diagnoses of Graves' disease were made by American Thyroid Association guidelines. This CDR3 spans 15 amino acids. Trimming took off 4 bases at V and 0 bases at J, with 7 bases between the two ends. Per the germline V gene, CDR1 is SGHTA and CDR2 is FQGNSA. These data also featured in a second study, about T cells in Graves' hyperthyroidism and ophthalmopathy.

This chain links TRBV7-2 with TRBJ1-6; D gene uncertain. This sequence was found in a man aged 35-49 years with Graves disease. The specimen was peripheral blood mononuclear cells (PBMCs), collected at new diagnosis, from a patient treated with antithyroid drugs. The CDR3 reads CASSSKISYNSPLHF. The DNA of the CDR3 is TGTGCCAGCAGCTCGAAGATCTCCTATAATTCACCCCTCCACTTT. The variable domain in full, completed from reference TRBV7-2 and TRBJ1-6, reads GAGVSQSPSNKVTEKGKDVELRCDPISGHTALYWYRQSLGQGLEFLIYFQGNSAPDKSGLPSDRFSAERTGGSVSTLTIQRTQQEDSAVYLCASSSKISYNSPLHFGNGTRLTVT.